This TCR beta chain derives from a study of shared clonotypes between healthy human individuals. At the level of the study: The cohort had two women and a few men, ages 18 to 49. Study observations and caveats: Sorted-subset sequencing was shown by rarefaction to be incomplete despite large depth.

TCRdb's table, derived via immunoSEQ multiplex PCR, lists solely in-frame clones and lacks some. The sample carries millions of clones, approximately 90% recorded once. Healthy adults negative for HIV, lacking recent acute infections or vaccinations, served as donors. This CDR3 has 17 residues. CDR1 is MNHEY, CDR2 SMNVEV, per germline (reference sequence). V was clipped by 2 bases and J by 3 bases; unmatched bases: 9. Turning to this clone: Its antigen is undetermined.

The sample was naive CD4+ T cells sorted from blood. Subset noted: CD45RA+ positively selected. The TCR comes from a man between 18 and 29 years old in good health. The V gene is TRBV27, the J gene TRBJ1-4; 7 bases map to TRBD1. CDR3 in amino acids: CASSLDPGGVANEKLFF. Written as DNA, the CDR3 is TGTGCCAGCAGTTTAGACCCAGGGGGAGTAGCTAATGAAAAACTGTTTTTT.